Following are 27 T cell receptor beta chains from one sample sequenced in a study of blood T cells in healthy people across ages. A sample-barcoded 5' primer and a J-beta primer mix were used in a second PCR of roughly 7 to 12 cycles. TCRdb reprocessed the 5' RACE reads via MiXCR and lists one record per CDR3 protein. Here the sample spans some 780,000 distinct CDR3 sequences, more than 55% being singletons. The sequenced sample consisted of blood. All receptors derive from a man aged 35-49 years in good health.

The J gene is TRBJ2-3, the V gene TRBV6-5; D call uncertain. The V gene's germline CDR1 is MNHEY and CDR2 SVGAGI. CDR3 length equals 15 residues. Between the trimmed V and J ends, which lost 6 bases and 4 bases, there was a span of 17 bases. The CDR3 spells CASRWANARADTQYF. CDR3 sequence (DNA): TGTGCCAGCAGATGGGCAAACGCCCGCGCAGATACGCAGTATTTT.

V and J are TRBV10-3 and TRBJ2-5; 12 bases align to TRBD1. There are 14 residues in the CDR3. CDR1 and CDR2 from the germline V gene are ENHRY and SYGVKD. V lost 4 bases and J lost 11; bases outside the gene matches: 8. CDR3 sequence (DNA): TGTGCCATCAGTGCCGGGACAGGGGGCCGGGAGCAGTACTTC. Translated, it gives CAISAGTGGREQYF.

The chain carries TRBV6-5 and TRBJ1-2; no clear D gene. The CDR3 is 11 residues long. V was trimmed by 6 bases and J by 4 bases, leaving 6 bases between them. Germline CDR1 is MNHEY and CDR2 is SVGAGI. The CDR3 loop reads CASRQFYGYTF. Written as DNA, the CDR3 is TGTGCCAGCAGACAGTTCTATGGCTACACCTTC.

V gene TRBV7-2 combines with J gene TRBJ2-5; 7 bases agree with TRBD2. The CDR3 has 14 amino acids. Trimming at V came to 6 bases and at J to 11 bases, leaving 15 bases not matched to a gene. Germline values: CDR1 SGHTA, CDR2 FQGNSA. DNA for the CDR3: TGTGCCAGCAGTTTTCCAGCGGGGTACAATGAGCAGTACTTC. Translation gives CASSFPAGYNEQYF.

V is TRBV28 and J is TRBJ1-5; D might be TRBD1 (6 bases). The CDR3 has 15 residues. The V and J ends lost 3 bases and 5 bases respectively, with 14 bases between them. The germline V gene encodes CDR1 MDHEN and CDR2 SYDVKM. The CDR3 spells CASSLRGASYQPQHF. CDR3 DNA: TGTGCCAGCAGTTTGCGGGGGGCCTCGTATCAGCCCCAGCATTTT. The whole variable domain, remainder taken from reference TRBV28 and TRBJ1-5, is DVKVTQSSRYLVKRTGEKVFLECVQDMDHENMFWYRQDPGLGLRLIYFSYDVKMKEKGDIPEGYSVSREKKERFSLILESASTNQTSMYLCASSLRGASYQPQHFGDGTRLSIL.

The chain recombines TRBV29-1 with TRBJ2-7, with no clear D. V was cut by 7 bases and J by 2 bases, with 9 bases left in between. CDR3 length: 11 residues. Germline V gene sequence: CDR1 SQVTM, CDR2 ANQGSEA. The CDR3 loop is CSGESAYEQYF. DNA of the CDR3: TGCAGCGGTGAGTCTGCCTACGAGCAGTACTTC.

The chain has TRBV20-1 and TRBJ1-5; D gene ambiguous. The V gene lost 3 bases and the J gene lost 5 bases, with 11 bases spanning the gap. The CDR3 is 13 amino acids. CDR1 is DFQATT, CDR2 SNEGSKA, per germline (reference sequence). CDR3 sequence: CSASSSFDQPQHF. The CDR3 nucleotides are TGCAGTGCTAGTAGCAGTTTTGATCAGCCCCAGCATTTT.

In DNA, the CDR3 is TGTGCCAGCAAAGGGAAGGGCCAGCGGGCGGAGACCCAGTACTTC. As protein: CASKGKGQRAETQYF. The chain links TRBV3-1 to TRBJ2-5; possible D gene TRBD2, 6 bases. The CDR3 loop spans 15 amino acids. Trimming cost V 7 bases and J 5 bases, with 20 bases left between them. Germline V lookup: CDR1 LGHDT, CDR2 YNNKEL (reference sequence).

DNA of the CDR3: TGTGCCAGCAGTCCCACAAGGACCTTGATCTATGGCTACACCTTC. It is translated as CASSPTRTLIYGYTF. V and J are TRBV28 and TRBJ1-2; no clear D. CDR1 is MDHEN and CDR2 is SYDVKM in the germline V gene. CDR3 length: 15 residues. V was trimmed by 5 bases and J by 4 bases, leaving 17 bases between them.

J is TRBJ2-3 and V is TRBV7-2; the match to TRBD2 covers 10 bases. Germline trimming cut 5 bases from V and 2 bases from J; bases unmatched to any gene: 10. CDR1 is SGHTA and CDR2 is FQGNSA in the germline V gene. This CDR3 has 17 residues. This CDR3 is CASSILKAGGNTDTQYF. CDR3 coding DNA: TGTGCCAGCAGCATACTTAAAGCGGGAGGGAACACAGATACGCAGTATTTT.

This chain links TRBV6-2 or TRBV6-3 with TRBJ1-2; 7 nucleotides line up with TRBD1. Germline CDR1 is MNHEY and CDR2 is SVGEGT. The CDR3 spans 15 residues. V gave up 2 bases and J gave up 6 bases; unmatched junction bases: 9. CDR3 in DNA: TGTGCCAGCAGTTACACCCAACAGGGGATCAATGGCTACACCTTC. This gives the protein CASSYTQQGINGYTF.

CDR3 in DNA: TGCAGTCATGAAGGGCAGGGGGGTCCAGATACGCAGTATTTT. The encoded protein is CSHEGQGGPDTQYF. The chain links TRBV20-1 to TRBJ2-3; weak D call: TRBD1 (7 bases). V gave up 8 bases and J gave up 4 bases, with 19 bases separating them. Germline V CDR1 and CDR2: DFQATT, SNEGSKA (reference sequence). This CDR3 has 14 residues.

This chain uses TRBV14 with TRBJ2-5; D may match TRBD1 or TRBD2 (5 bases each). CDR3 length equals 16 residues. The V end lost 1 base, the J end lost 2 bases, and 14 bases lay between the germline ends. Germline V gene data show CDR1 as SGHDN and CDR2 as FVKESK. The CDR3 bases are TGTGCCAGCAGCCAAGTGGGGCTAGCTGTTCAAGAGACCCAGTACTTC. Encoded protein: CASSQVGLAVQETQYF.

The genes are TRBV15 and TRBJ2-3; 7 positions match TRBD2. CDR3 size: 20 residues. CDR1 is LNHNV and CDR2 is YYDKDF in the germline V gene (reference sequence). Trimming at V came to 6 bases and at J to 2 bases, leaving 23 bases not matched to a gene. CDR3 sequence: CATRSFSLRAGAIHTDTQYF. Here the CDR3 DNA reads TGTGCCACCAGAAGTTTCTCCCTCAGGGCGGGAGCCATACACACAGATACGCAGTATTTT. Using reference TRBV15 and TRBJ2-3 for the parts outside the CDR3, the full variable domain is DAMVIQNPRYQVTQFGKPVTLSCSQTLNHNVMYWYQQKSSQAPKLLFHYYDKDFNNEADTPDNFQSRRPNTSFCFLDIRSPGLGDTAMYLCATRSFSLRAGAIHTDTQYFGPGTRLTVL.

This clonotype was picked up many times. The V and J genes are TRBV6-5 and TRBJ2-4; D may be TRBD2 (6 bases). Germline values: CDR1 MNHEY, CDR2 SVGAGI. Trimming stripped 3 bases from V and 1 base from J, with 13 bases between. The CDR3 has 16 residues. The CDR3 region is CASSYSVEGAKNIQYF. CDR3 nucleotide sequence: TGTGCCAGCAGTTATTCCGTGGAGGGGGCCAAAAACATTCAGTACTTC.

A note on this clonotype: This could be a read error, since a much larger clone is one nucleotide away. The J gene is TRBJ2-7, the V gene TRBV7-3, with D unresolved. The germline V gene encodes CDR1 SGHTA and CDR2 FQGTGA. Trimming took 8 bases from V and 3 from J, leaving 8 bases between them. This CDR3 contains 11 residues. The CDR3 here is CASGYDYEQYF. The CDR3 DNA reads as TGTGCCAGCGGCTACGACTACGAGCAGTACTTC.

The V gene is TRBV3-1, the J gene TRBJ2-7; D call uncertain. V shed 1 base and J shed 4 bases, with 11 bases lying between them. Germline values: CDR1 LGHDT, CDR2 YNNKEL (reference sequence). There are 14 residues in the CDR3. CDR3 amino acids: CASSQAGSPYEQYF. The CDR3 DNA sequence: TGTGCCAGCAGCCAAGCTGGCAGCCCATACGAGCAGTACTTC.

V is TRBV7-9 and J is TRBJ1-5; 7 nucleotides align to TRBD1. The CDR3 sequence is 15 residues long. Germline loops: CDR1 SEHNR, CDR2 FQNEAQ (reference sequence). J was trimmed by 7 bases and V by 4 bases; bases with no gene match: 10. CDR3 sequence reads: CASSSDRLGKQPQHF. The CDR3 bases are TGTGCCAGCAGCTCGGACAGGTTGGGGAAACAGCCCCAGCATTTT.

This clonotype was detected a few times. The chain uses TRBV20-1 and TRBJ2-7; D is perhaps TRBD1 (6 bases). CDR1 is DFQATT, CDR2 SNEGSKA, per germline (reference sequence). Trimming pared 6 bases from V and 7 bases from J, leaving 19 bases between. The CDR3 is 13 residues long. The CDR3 spells CSAVGTHYGEQYF. CDR3 sequence (DNA): TGCAGTGCGGTGGGGACACACTATGGGGAGCAGTACTTC.

The V and J genes are TRBV29-1 and TRBJ2-5, with D perhaps TRBD1 (5 bases). Trimming removed 4 bases from V and 11 bases from J, with 17 bases in between. This CDR3 contains 12 residues. Germline V lookup: CDR1 SQVTM, CDR2 ANQGSEA. This CDR3 is CSVGALDNEQYF. CDR3 nucleotide sequence: TGCAGCGTTGGGGCTTTGGACAATGAGCAGTACTTC.

The rearrangement links TRBV24-1 to TRBJ2-7, with D unresolved. Trimming shortened V by 3 bases and J by 4 bases, and 12 bases separated the two germline ends. Germline V lookup: CDR1 KGHDR, CDR2 SFDVKD. This CDR3 has 14 amino acids. CDR3 nucleotides: TGTGCCACCAGTGATCAGCCGGACGGATACGAGCAGTACTTC. Translated: CATSDQPDGYEQYF.

There are a few counts of this clonotype. This rearrangement joins TRBV24-1 to TRBJ2-3; no definite D call. CDR3 length equals 16 residues. Trimming shortened V by 5 bases and J by 2 bases, and 16 bases separated the two germline ends. Looked up from germline, CDR1 is KGHDR and CDR2 is SFDVKD. Here the CDR3 DNA reads TGTGCCACCAGTGGTATGAAGGATCACTACACAGATACGCAGTATTTT. It yields the protein CATSGMKDHYTDTQYF.

This clonotype occurred a few times. This sequence joins TRBV6-5 and TRBJ2-3, with D possibly TRBD1 on 5 matching bases. The CDR3 is 15 residues long. V lost 6 bases and J lost 0, with 13 bases in between. The germline V gene encodes CDR1 MNHEY and CDR2 SVGAGI. In DNA form, the CDR3 reads TGTGCCAGCAGCAAGGGAACAGGTAGCACAGATACGCAGTATTTT. Translation: CASSKGTGSTDTQYF.

CDR3 sequence reads: CASSPPPPTGTDTQYF. DNA of the CDR3: TGTGCCAGCAGCCCGCCTCCCCCAACGGGCACAGATACGCAGTATTTT. V and J are TRBV7-9 and TRBJ2-3; the D is unclear. V shed 5 bases and J shed 1 base, with 16 bases lying between them. Germline V gene lookup returns CDR1 SEHNR and CDR2 FQNEAQ (reference sequence). This CDR3 comprises 16 residues. The whole variable domain, filled in from reference TRBV7-9 and TRBJ2-3, reads DTGVSQNPRHKITKRGQNVTFRCDPISEHNRLYWYRQTLGQGPEFLTYFQNEAQLEKSRLLSDRFSAERPKGSFSTLEIQRTEQGDSAMYLCASSPPPPTGTDTQYFGPGTRLTVL.

This clonotype occurred a few times. The chain has TRBV2 and TRBJ2-3; D remains unclear. The V end was cut by 5 bases, the J end by 6 bases, with 9 bases between. Germline CDR1 is SNHLY and CDR2 is FYNNEI. The CDR3 covers 12 residues. CDR3 loop: CASSKGWDTQYF. CDR3 bases: TGTGCCAGCAGTAAAGGGTGGGATACGCAGTATTTT. Variable domain in full (rest from reference TRBV2 and TRBJ2-3): EPEVTQTPSHQVTQMGQEVILRCVPISNHLYFYWYRQILGQKVEFLVSFYNNEISEKSEIFDDQFSVERPDGSNFTLKIRSTKLEDSAMYFCASSKGWDTQYFGPGTRLTVL.

The chain combines TRBV21-1 with TRBJ2-3; the table calls TRBD1, which could not be checked here. TRBV21-1 is assigned pseudogene status. CDR3 length: 19 residues. CDR3 nucleotides: TGTGCCAGCAGCAAGGCAGAGAGACAGAACCTCCCTAGCACAGATACGCAGTATTTT. It encodes CASSKAERQNLPSTDTQYF.

The rearrangement links TRBV15 to TRBJ2-3, with 8 bases lining up with TRBD2. The CDR3 is made up of 14 amino acids. The germline V gene has CDR1 LNHNV and CDR2 YYDKDF (reference sequence). The V and J ends lost 3 bases and 9 bases, in that order; junction bases with no gene match: 8. The CDR3 DNA is TGTGCCACCAGCAGCGGGCGGGGGGAGGACACGCAGTATTTT. Translating gives CATSSGRGEDTQYF.